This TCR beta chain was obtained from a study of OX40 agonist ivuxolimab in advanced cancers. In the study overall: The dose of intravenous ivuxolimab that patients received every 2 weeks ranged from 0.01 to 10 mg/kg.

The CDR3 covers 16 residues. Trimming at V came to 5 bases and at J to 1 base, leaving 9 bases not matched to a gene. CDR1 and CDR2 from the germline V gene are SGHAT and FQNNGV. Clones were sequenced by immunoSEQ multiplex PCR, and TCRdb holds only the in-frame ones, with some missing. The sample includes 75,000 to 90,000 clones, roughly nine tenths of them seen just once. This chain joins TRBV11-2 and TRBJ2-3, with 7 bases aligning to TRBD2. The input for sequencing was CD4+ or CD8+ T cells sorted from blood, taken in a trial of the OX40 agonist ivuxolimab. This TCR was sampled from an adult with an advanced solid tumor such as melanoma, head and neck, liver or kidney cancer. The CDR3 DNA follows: TGTGCCAGCAGCGACGAAGGTCGGGGGGGCACAGATACGCAGTATTTT. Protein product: CASSDEGRGGTDTQYF.